This T cell receptor beta chain was captured in a study of blood T cell repertoires in COVID-19. Study-level information: Acute-phase and convalescent COVID-19 samples originated in the United States, Italy and Spain. Sources were T cells, B-cell-depleted T cells, or PBMCs; the material itself was cDNA or gDNA.

The assay was immunoSEQ multiplex PCR, and TCRdb's table has in-frame clones only and misses some. The table shows 450,000 or so clones, with about 90% occurring only once. The V segment lost 6 bases and the J segment 0 bases; nucleotides outside the gene matches: 4. Germline CDR1 and CDR2: LGHDT and YNNKEL (reference sequence). The CDR3 is 15 residues long. The chain couples TRBV3-1 (or the pseudogene TRBV3-2) to TRBJ2-2; 7 nucleotides align to TRBD2. Specimen: peripheral blood. The clonotype originates from a man younger than 35 with COVID-19, enrolled during active disease. CDR3 sequence: CASRPAGSNTGELFF. The CDR3 region has the DNA TGTGCCAGCAGGCCAGCGGGGTCGAACACCGGGGAGCTGTTTTTT.